Reported below is one TCR beta chain. The antigen is not known. At one of its ends the junction is not consistent with the germline gene, which may arise from a read error. The data were taken from a study of tumor-infiltrating lymphocytes in primary liver carcinoma. Study information: Sample counts of productive TCRbeta reads spanned roughly 3.5 to 8 million; these counts were similar across tissue types.

The template, approximately 500 ng total RNA, yielded TCR beta cDNA made with a constant-region primer. What produced the TCR beta libraries was three nested multiplex PCR rounds using slightly modified ARM-PCR. In the first two PCR rounds, TRBV1-TRBV30 forward primers were paired with a C-beta reverse primer, and each round lasted roughly 10 cycles. TCRdb analysed the multiplex PCR reads with MiXCR anew, one entry per CDR3 protein. This sample carries about 92,000 distinct CDR3 sequences, less than 70% of them seen once, and the ten largest clones take more than 25%. Unsorted bulk tissue of about 20-32 mg yielded co-extracted RNA and DNA. The patients had histopathologically diagnosed primary liver carcinoma, and their disease was treated by surgical resection. General study results and limits: A significantly higher top-250-clone fraction was found in tumors than in blood (p = 0.039). Pairs comparing tumor with adjacent tissue or blood overlapped less than pairs drawn from tumor regions.

Germline CDR1 and CDR2: GTSNPN and SVGIG (reference sequence). CDR3 length: 20 amino acids. V is TRBV30 and J is TRBJ2-1; 7 bases map to TRBD2. Sequencing was performed on tumor-adjacent normal liver tissue. The receptor comes from a man in his forties with primary liver carcinoma and hepatitis B virus infection. The CDR3 region has the DNA TGTGTCTGGAGTGACCCAAAGGGCGGGAGCCCGATCGGGTCCTACAATGAGCAGTTCTTC. Protein product: CVWSDPKGGSPIGSYNEQFF.